Here is one T cell receptor beta chain with its context. What it binds is unknown. This entry comes from a study of response to subunit inactivated influenza vaccine. Study-level points and caveats: Seasonal influenza vaccination, on each occasion, was suggested by the authors to recruit few new T cells.

TCRdb reprocessed the RT-PCR reads via MiXCR and lists one record per CDR3 protein. The sample includes over 650,000 distinct CDR3 sequences, approximately 17% of them seen just once. CDR3 size: 16 residues. The V and J ends lost 1 base and 0 bases respectively, with 10 bases between them. Germline-derived CDR1 and CDR2 are MNHNS and SASEGT. The clonotype originates from a man aged 45-65 years who received an inactivated influenza vaccine. The chain recombines TRBV6-1 with TRBJ1-5; the D is unclear. Material: PBMCs from blood, obtained less than 6 days after vaccination. The CDR3 nucleotides read TGTGCCAGCAGTGAAGGGGCAGGTTATAGCAATCAGCCCCAGCATTTT. Translating gives CASSEGAGYSNQPQHF.